Below, one TCR beta chain is given with its context. Antigen specificity is unknown. The data derive from a study of T cells after yellow fever vaccination. The CDR3 covers 14 residues. V lost 2 bases and J 5 bases, leaving 13 bases between the germline ends. Germline CDR1 MNHEY, CDR2 SVGEGT. MiXCR, applied by TCRdb to the 5' RACE reads, yields one record per CDR3 protein. Among approximately 600,000 distinct CDR3 sequences, 9% to 15% were seen once, and the ten largest hold 15%. General study results and limits: Post-booster repertoires again held most primary-vaccination clones (roughly 95% CD4, 80% to 90% CD8).

The source was PBMCs, collected on the day of the yellow fever booster vaccination. This receptor was obtained from a man aged 25-45 years who received the YFV17D yellow fever vaccine. The rearrangement uses TRBV6-2 or TRBV6-3 and TRBJ2-7, with D unresolved. For the CDR3, the DNA is TGTGCCAGCAGTTACCCCCCGGGTGGCCACGAGCAGTACTTC. Translated: CASSYPPGGHEQYF.